Below, 15 T cell receptor beta chains from the same sample are listed, as sequenced in a study of T cell changes during pregnancy in multiple sclerosis. Repertoires were generated with immunoSEQ multiplex PCR, while TCRdb's copy carries only in-frame clones and drops some. Of approximately 97,000 clones listed, 91% are singletons. The input for sequencing was peripheral blood, taken after pregnancy. Receptor source: a female donor in good health, enrolled as a control in a pregnancy study.

A word on this clone: The junction and the germline gene differ at one end; a read error may be behind it. This chain links TRBV6-1 with TRBJ1-2, with TRBD1 identical over 7 bases. CDR3 length: 14 amino acids. Germline lookup yields CDR1 MNHNS and CDR2 SASEGT. The CDR3, as DNA: TGTGCCAGCAGTGAATATTCAGACAGGGAATCACCCCTATTC. Its protein product is CASSEYSDRESPLF.

The V gene is TRBV7-9, the J gene TRBJ1-1, with D perhaps matching TRBD1 (5 bases). Per the germline V gene, CDR1 is SEHNR and CDR2 is FQNEAQ (reference sequence). V gave up 5 bases and J gave up 3 bases, with 10 bases separating them. CDR3 length equals 13 residues. For the CDR3, the DNA is TGTGCCAGCAGCCAAAACAGGTACACTGAAGCTTTCTTT. Amino acids: CASSQNRYTEAFF.

The chain links TRBV5-1 to TRBJ2-3, with D possibly TRBD2 on 6 matching bases. CDR1 and CDR2 from the germline V gene are SGHRS and YFSETQ. Trimming removed 3 bases from V and 2 bases from J, with 13 bases in between. The CDR3 totals 15 residues. CDR3 sequence: CASSSAGSYTDTQYF. In DNA, the CDR3 is TGCGCCAGCAGCTCGGCGGGGTCATACACAGATACGCAGTATTTT.

The gene calls are TRBV9 and TRBJ1-2, with 8 nucleotides matching TRBD1. The CDR3 is 16 residues long. The trim removed 4 bases at V and 5 bases at J, leaving 13 bases unmatched. The germline V gene has CDR1 SGDLS and CDR2 YYNGEE. CDR3 residues: CASSTQRTGLFYGYTF. CDR3 DNA sequence: TGTGCCAGCAGCACCCAGAGGACAGGGCTTTTTTATGGCTACACCTTC.

The chain joins TRBV6-1 to TRBJ2-3; 8 nucleotides line up with TRBD1. Germline V gene data show CDR1 as MNHNS and CDR2 as SASEGT. The CDR3 has 14 residues. The ends lost 1 base at V and 6 bases at J; junction bases unmatched: 3. The CDR3 sequence: CASSEGTGRDTQYF. CDR3 DNA sequence: TGTGCCAGCAGTGAAGGGACAGGGCGGGATACGCAGTATTTT.

The gene calls are TRBV6-5 and TRBJ2-3, with D possibly TRBD2 on 6 matching bases. V was shortened by 2 bases and J by 5 bases, with 8 bases between the two germline ends. Germline V gene lookup returns CDR1 MNHEY and CDR2 SVGAGI. The CDR3 length is 13 residues. CDR3 nucleotide sequence: TGTGCCAGCAGTTACCCCGGGGGAGATACGCAGTATTTT. Protein product: CASSYPGGDTQYF.

The rearrangement links TRBV4-1 to TRBJ1-3, with D possibly being TRBD1 (5 bases). CDR3 length: 14 amino acids. The germline CDR1 and CDR2 sequences are MGHRA and YSYEKL. V was shortened by 0 bases and J by 9 bases, with 12 bases between the two germline ends. CDR3 region: CASSQDGGVATIYF. The CDR3 DNA sequence: TGCGCCAGCAGCCAAGATGGGGGGGTGGCCACCATATATTTT.

CDR3 region: CASSLGTGYEKLFF. In DNA form, the CDR3 reads TGTGCCAGCAGCCTCGGGACAGGGTATGAAAAACTGTTTTTT. This sequence joins TRBV7-2 and TRBJ1-4; 9 positions agree with TRBD1. V was clipped by 5 bases and J by 6 bases; unmatched bases: 4. Per germline, CDR1 SGHTA and CDR2 FQGNSA. The CDR3 is made up of 14 amino acids.

The chain combines TRBV18 with TRBJ1-2; 9 bases agree with TRBD1. V lost 2 bases and J lost 12; bases outside the gene matches: 16. CDR3 length equals 16 residues. CDR1 is KGHSH, CDR2 LQKENI, per germline. CDR3 sequence (DNA): TGTGCCAGCTCACCAAGTGACTCCGGGACAGGGCTTCGAAACACCTTC. This encodes CASSPSDSGTGLRNTF. The full variable domain, its missing parts supplied by reference TRBV18 and TRBJ1-2, is NAGVMQNPRHLVRRRGQEARLRCSPMKGHSHVYWYRQLPEEGLKFMVYLQKENIIDESGMPKERFSAEFPKEGPSILRIQQVVRGDSAAYFCASSPSDSGTGLRNTFGSGTRLTVV.

The gene calls are TRBV30 and TRBJ1-2; D not certain. V was cut by 4 bases and J by 4 bases, with 13 bases left in between. The CDR3 has 13 residues. CDR1 and CDR2 from the germline V gene are GTSNPN and SVGIG (reference sequence). The CDR3, as DNA: TGTGCCTGGACTCATTACTCGGTCTATGGCTACACCTTC. This codes for CAWTHYSVYGYTF.

V is TRBV4-3 and J is TRBJ1-1; D gene uncertain. This CDR3 is 15 amino acids long. Looked up from germline, CDR1 is LGHNA and CDR2 is YSLEER. V was trimmed by 0 bases and J by 5 bases, leaving 13 bases between them. CDR3 loop: CASSQDPGDATEAFF. CDR3 DNA: TGCGCCAGCAGCCAAGATCCCGGGGATGCGACTGAAGCTTTCTTT.

The rearrangement joins TRBV18 to TRBJ1-5, with 7 bases identical to TRBD1. V dropped 4 bases and J dropped 7; count of bases not matched to a gene: 10. Looked up from germline, CDR1 is KGHSH and CDR2 is LQKENI. The CDR3 is 15 residues long. The CDR3 is CASSLDSGGNQPQHF. The CDR3 DNA is TGTGCCAGCTCACTCGATTCAGGGGGGAACCAGCCCCAGCATTTT.

J is TRBJ2-1 and V is TRBV29-1, with 9 bases that match TRBD1. Germline CDR1 SQVTM, CDR2 ANQGSEA. The V segment lost 7 bases and the J segment 4 bases; nucleotides outside the gene matches: 5. The CDR3 length is 13 residues. The CDR3 bases are TGCAGCGCCCGGGACAGGGCTTACAATGAGCAGTTCTTC. Protein: CSARDRAYNEQFF.

As to this clone: Additional DNA sequences in this sample encode the identical CDR3. The genes are TRBV19 and TRBJ1-1; no firm D call. V lost 2 bases and J 0 bases, leaving 4 bases between the germline ends. The germline CDR1 and CDR2 sequences are LNHDA and SQIVND (reference sequence). There are 13 residues in the CDR3. CDR3 loop: CASSITVNTEAFF. The DNA for the CDR3 is TGTGCCAGTAGTATAACGGTGAACACTGAAGCTTTCTTT.

The chain employs TRBV4-3 and TRBJ2-4; 8 bases are a match to TRBD2. This CDR3 has 15 amino acids. Trimming at V came to 4 bases and at J to 8 bases, leaving 10 bases not matched to a gene. Germline CDR1 LGHNA, CDR2 YSLEER. This chain's CDR3 is CASSPRGGVRDIQYF. CDR3 in DNA: TGCGCCAGCAGCCCCCGGGGGGGGGTCCGGGACATTCAGTACTTC.